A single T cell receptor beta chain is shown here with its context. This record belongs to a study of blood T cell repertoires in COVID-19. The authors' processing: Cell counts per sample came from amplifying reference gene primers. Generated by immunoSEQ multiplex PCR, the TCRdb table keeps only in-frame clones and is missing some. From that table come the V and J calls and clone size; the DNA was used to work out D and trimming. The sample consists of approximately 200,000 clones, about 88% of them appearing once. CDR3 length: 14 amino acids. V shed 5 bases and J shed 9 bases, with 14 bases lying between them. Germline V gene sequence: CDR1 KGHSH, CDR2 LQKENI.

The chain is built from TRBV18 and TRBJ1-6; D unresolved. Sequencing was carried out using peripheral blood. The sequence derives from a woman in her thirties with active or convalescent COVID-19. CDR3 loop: CASSKDGSVSPLHF. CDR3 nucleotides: TGTGCCAGCTCAAAGGACGGGAGTGTTTCACCCCTCCACTTT.